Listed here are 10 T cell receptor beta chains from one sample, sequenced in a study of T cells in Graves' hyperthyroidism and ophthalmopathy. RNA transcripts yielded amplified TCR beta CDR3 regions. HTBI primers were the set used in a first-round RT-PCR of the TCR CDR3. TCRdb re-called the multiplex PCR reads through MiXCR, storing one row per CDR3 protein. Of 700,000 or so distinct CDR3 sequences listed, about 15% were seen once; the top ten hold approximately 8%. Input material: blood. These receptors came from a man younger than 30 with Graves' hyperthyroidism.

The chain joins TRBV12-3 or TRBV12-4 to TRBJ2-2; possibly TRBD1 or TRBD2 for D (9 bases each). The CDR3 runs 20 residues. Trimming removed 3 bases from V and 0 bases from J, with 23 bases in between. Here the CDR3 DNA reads TGTGCCAGCAGTTTCCGCTACAGGGGGCTAGCGGGACCGAACACCGGGGAGCTGTTTTTT. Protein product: CASSFRYRGLAGPNTGELFF.

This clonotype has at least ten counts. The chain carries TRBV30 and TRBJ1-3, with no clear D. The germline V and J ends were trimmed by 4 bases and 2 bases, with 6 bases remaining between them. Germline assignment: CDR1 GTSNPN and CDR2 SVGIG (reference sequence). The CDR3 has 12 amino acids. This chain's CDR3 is CAWIGTGNTIYF. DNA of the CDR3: TGTGCCTGGATTGGCACTGGAAACACCATATATTTT.

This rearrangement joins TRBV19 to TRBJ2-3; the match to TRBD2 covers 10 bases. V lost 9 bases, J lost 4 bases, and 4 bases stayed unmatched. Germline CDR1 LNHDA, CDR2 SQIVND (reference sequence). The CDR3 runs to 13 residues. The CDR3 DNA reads TGTGCCAGCGCTAGCGGGAGTGCAGATACGCAGTATTTT. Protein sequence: CASASGSADTQYF.

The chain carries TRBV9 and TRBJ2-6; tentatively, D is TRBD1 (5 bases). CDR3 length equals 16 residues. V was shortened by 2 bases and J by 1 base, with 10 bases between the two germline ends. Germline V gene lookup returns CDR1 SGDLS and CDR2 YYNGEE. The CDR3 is CASSVRAGSGANVLTF. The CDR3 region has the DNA TGTGCCAGCAGCGTTCGGGCAGGGTCTGGGGCCAACGTCCTGACTTTC.

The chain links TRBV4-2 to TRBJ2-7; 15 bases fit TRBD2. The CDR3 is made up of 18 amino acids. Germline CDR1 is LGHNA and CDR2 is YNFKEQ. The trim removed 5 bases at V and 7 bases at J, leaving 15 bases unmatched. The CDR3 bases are TGTGCCAGCAGCACCGGACTAGCGGGAGGGGCCCCCCTTGGGGAGCAGTACTTC. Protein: CASSTGLAGGAPLGEQYF.

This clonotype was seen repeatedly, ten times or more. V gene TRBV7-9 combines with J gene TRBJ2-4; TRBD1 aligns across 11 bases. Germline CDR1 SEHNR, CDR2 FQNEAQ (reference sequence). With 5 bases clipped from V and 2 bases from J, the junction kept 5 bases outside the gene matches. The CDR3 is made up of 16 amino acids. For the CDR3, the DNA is TGTGCCAGCAGCCCTAGGACAGGGGGCTCCAAAAACATTCAGTACTTC. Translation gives CASSPRTGGSKNIQYF.

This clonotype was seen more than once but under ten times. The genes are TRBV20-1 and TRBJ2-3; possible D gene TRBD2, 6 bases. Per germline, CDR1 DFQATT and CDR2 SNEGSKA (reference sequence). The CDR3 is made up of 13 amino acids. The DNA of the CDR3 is TGCAGCGTTGAAGGACTAACCCCTTATACGCAGTATTTT. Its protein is CSVEGLTPYTQYF.

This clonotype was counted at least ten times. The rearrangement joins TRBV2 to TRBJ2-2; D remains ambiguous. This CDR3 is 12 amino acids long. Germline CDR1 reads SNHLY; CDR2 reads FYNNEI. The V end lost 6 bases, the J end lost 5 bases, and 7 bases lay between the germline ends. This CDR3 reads CASRLGTGELFF. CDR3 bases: TGTGCCAGCAGGTTGGGGACCGGGGAGCTGTTTTTT.

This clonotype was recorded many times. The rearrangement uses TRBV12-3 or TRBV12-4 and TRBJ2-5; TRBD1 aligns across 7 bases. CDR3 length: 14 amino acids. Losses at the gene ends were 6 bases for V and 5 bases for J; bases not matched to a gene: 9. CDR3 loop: CASSPTGILETQYF. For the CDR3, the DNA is TGTGCCAGCAGCCCGACAGGGATCCTGGAGACCCAGTACTTC.

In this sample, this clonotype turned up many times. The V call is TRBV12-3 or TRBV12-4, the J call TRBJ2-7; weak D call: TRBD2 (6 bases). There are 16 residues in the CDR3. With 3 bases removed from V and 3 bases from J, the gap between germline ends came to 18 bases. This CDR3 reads CASSFLAGRRGYEQYF. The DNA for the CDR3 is TGTGCCAGCAGTTTCCTGGCGGGACGCCGAGGCTACGAGCAGTACTTC.